The clone carrying this T cell receptor beta chain was seen a few times. Its antigen is unidentified. This entry comes from a study of cytomegalovirus exposure and HLA in healthy donors. Findings and limits, study-wide: Using a false discovery rate of 0.05, a later analysis showed that 15,000 to 20,000 TCR beta sequences were associated with HLA alleles. A later analysis reportedly identified an Asian-associated ancestry cluster as carrying fewer N-insertions than the approximately 670-donor mean. Reportedly, cytomegalovirus status was diagnosed with high sensitivity and specificity. Information on immune exposure was restricted to one variable (CMV serostatus).

The CDR3 covers 14 residues. Germline CDR1 reads SGHTA; CDR2 reads FQGNSA. V dropped 1 base and J dropped 5 bases, with 10 bases sitting between them. PCR was performed using 60 Vbeta and 13 Jbeta primers. Sequenced by immunoSEQ multiplex PCR; TCRdb stores in-frame clones only, minus some. Here the sample spans over 100,000 clones, about 78% being singletons. The gene calls are TRBV7-2 and TRBJ2-3, with a weak D call TRBD2 (5 bases). The clonotype was recovered from a female donor in good health and CMV-seronegative. Material: PBMCs. CDR3 coding DNA: TGTGCCAGCAGCTTAGAGGGAGTGGTAGATACGCAGTATTTT. Translation: CASSLEGVVDTQYF. The full variable domain, completed using reference TRBV7-2 and TRBJ2-3, is GAGVSQSPSNKVTEKGKDVELRCDPISGHTALYWYRQSLGQGLEFLIYFQGNSAPDKSGLPSDRFSAERTGGSVSTLTIQRTQQEDSAVYLCASSLEGVVDTQYFGPGTRLTVL.